This is a list of T cell receptor beta chains from one sample in a study of T cell responses to AZD1222 COVID-19 vaccine. Repertoires were generated with immunoSEQ multiplex PCR, while TCRdb's copy carries only in-frame clones and drops some. The repertoire includes some 86,000 clones, more than 70% of them detected once, and about 7.1% sits in the top ten. Sequencing was performed on peripheral blood, taken 28 days after the second AZD1222 dose. The receptors here all came from an adult who received the AZD1222 COVID-19 vaccine. Each CDR3 is given with its conserved first and last residue. D genes are given only for firm matches. Part of the rows lack a size; the others show once, few, many or a class for expanded clones.

j_gene: TRBJ1-2
v_gene: TRBV19
abundance: .
d_gene: .
len: 11
CDR3aa: CATGRNYGYTF
CDR3nt: TGTGCCACCGGGCGGAACTATGGCTACACCTTC

j_gene: TRBJ1-2
v_gene: TRBV4-1
abundance: .
d_gene: .
len: 13
CDR3aa: CASSQRTPYGYTF
CDR3nt: TGCGCCAGCAGCCAAAGGACCCCGTATGGCTACACCTTC

j_gene: TRBJ2-5
v_gene: TRBV14
abundance: few
d_gene: TRBD2
len: 19
CDR3aa: CASSQDDSTSPAEYETQYF
CDR3nt: TGTGCCAGCAGCCAAGATGACTCGACTAGCCCGGCTGAGTACGAGACCCAGTACTTC

j_gene: TRBJ2-7
v_gene: TRBV7-9
abundance: .
d_gene: .
len: 12
CDR3aa: CASSQRTLEQYF
CDR3nt: TGTGCCAGCAGCCAGCGGACCCTCGAGCAGTACTTC

j_gene: TRBJ1-1
v_gene: TRBV12-3/TRBV12-4
abundance: .
d_gene: TRBD1
len: 12
CDR3aa: CASSRTGGEAFF
CDR3nt: TGTGCCAGCAGCCGGACAGGCGGTGAAGCTTTCTTT

j_gene: TRBJ2-7
v_gene: TRBV7-2
abundance: .
d_gene: .
len: 14
CDR3aa: CASSQAGNSYEQYF
CDR3nt: TGTGCCAGCAGCCAGGCAGGGAACTCCTACGAGCAGTACTTC

j_gene: TRBJ2-1
v_gene: TRBV3-1/TRBV3-2
abundance: once
d_gene: TRBD2
len: 13
CDR3aa: CASILAGNNEQFF
CDR3nt: TGTGCCAGCATCCTAGCGGGAAACAATGAGCAGTTCTTC

j_gene: TRBJ2-6
v_gene: TRBV10-2
abundance: .
d_gene: TRBD1
len: 17
CDR3aa: CARRGQGAFAGANVLTF
CDR3nt: TGCGCCCGCAGAGGACAGGGGGCGTTTGCTGGGGCCAACGTCCTGACTTTC

j_gene: TRBJ1-2
v_gene: TRBV7-2
abundance: .
d_gene: .
len: 12
CDR3aa: CASSFGRDGYTF
CDR3nt: TGTGCCAGCAGCTTCGGCAGGGATGGCTACACCTTC

j_gene: TRBJ1-5
v_gene: TRBV27
abundance: .
d_gene: .
len: 15
CDR3aa: CASSSNGNRNQPQHF
CDR3nt: TGTGCCAGCAGTTCCAACGGGAATCGCAATCAGCCCCAGCATTTT

j_gene: TRBJ1-1
v_gene: TRBV6-2/TRBV6-3
abundance: .
d_gene: TRBD1
len: 14
CDR3aa: CASSPRTGWAEAFF
CDR3nt: TGTGCCAGCAGTCCGAGGACAGGTTGGGCTGAAGCTTTCTTT

j_gene: TRBJ2-6
v_gene: TRBV19
abundance: .
d_gene: .
len: 17
CDR3aa: CASSMGLGESGANVLTF
CDR3nt: TGTGCCAGTAGTATGGGACTCGGGGAGTCTGGGGCCAACGTCCTGACTTTC

j_gene: TRBJ2-7
v_gene: TRBV27
abundance: .
d_gene: TRBD2
len: 13
CDR3aa: CASRASGSWEQYF
CDR3nt: TGTGCCAGCAGGGCTAGCGGGAGCTGGGAGCAGTACTTC

j_gene: TRBJ2-1
v_gene: TRBV5-6
abundance: .
d_gene: .
len: 13
CDR3aa: CASKDWVGNEQFF
CDR3nt: TGTGCCAGCAAGGACTGGGTAGGCAATGAGCAGTTCTTC

j_gene: TRBJ2-1
v_gene: TRBV5-8
abundance: .
d_gene: .
len: 12
CDR3aa: CASSLTGDEQFF
CDR3nt: TGTGCCAGCAGCTTAACAGGCGATGAGCAGTTCTTC

j_gene: TRBJ1-5
v_gene: TRBV19
abundance: .
d_gene: TRBD1
len: 14
CDR3aa: CASDRGSRYQPQHF
CDR3nt: TGTGCCAGTGACAGGGGTTCGAGGTATCAGCCCCAGCATTTT

j_gene: TRBJ2-1
v_gene: TRBV29-1
abundance: .
d_gene: TRBD2
len: 14
CDR3aa: CSVVASGIYNEQFF
CDR3nt: TGCAGCGTTGTTGCTAGCGGAATCTACAATGAGCAGTTCTTC

j_gene: TRBJ2-2
v_gene: TRBV5-1
abundance: .
d_gene: .
len: 15
CDR3aa: CASSWTGLNTGELFF
CDR3nt: TGCGCCAGCAGCTGGACCGGACTGAACACCGGGGAGCTGTTTTTT

j_gene: TRBJ1-1
v_gene: TRBV2
abundance: .
d_gene: .
len: 14
CDR3aa: CASGEGGETTEAFF
CDR3nt: TGTGCCAGCGGGGAAGGGGGGGAGACCACTGAAGCTTTCTTT

j_gene: TRBJ2-7
v_gene: TRBV7-2
abundance: .
d_gene: .
len: 14
CDR3aa: CASSATRQGGEQYF
CDR3nt: TGTGCCAGCAGCGCTACCAGACAGGGAGGCGAGCAGTACTTC

j_gene: TRBJ1-6
v_gene: TRBV6-5
abundance: .
d_gene: TRBD1
len: 14
CDR3aa: CASRGDRVNSPLHF
CDR3nt: TGTGCCAGCCGAGGGGACAGGGTTAATTCACCCCTCCACTTT

j_gene: TRBJ2-3
v_gene: TRBV19
abundance: .
d_gene: TRBD1
len: 17
CDR3aa: CASSSLSDRGSADTQYF
CDR3nt: TGTGCCAGTAGTTCCTTAAGCGACAGGGGTAGTGCAGATACGCAGTATTTT

j_gene: TRBJ2-1
v_gene: TRBV11-2
abundance: once
d_gene: TRBD2
len: 16
CDR3aa: CASSVTSGSWNNEQFF
CDR3nt: TGTGCCAGCAGCGTAACTAGCGGGAGTTGGAACAATGAGCAGTTCTTC

j_gene: TRBJ1-3
v_gene: TRBV18
abundance: once
d_gene: .
len: 16
CDR3aa: CASSREWLSSGNTIYF
CDR3nt: TGTGCCAGCTCACGAGAATGGCTGAGCTCTGGAAACACCATATATTTT

j_gene: TRBJ2-1
v_gene: TRBV11-2
abundance: .
d_gene: TRBD2
len: 15
CDR3aa: CASSHIGTRVNEQFF
CDR3nt: TGTGCCAGCAGCCACATAGGGACTAGAGTCAATGAGCAGTTCTTC

j_gene: TRBJ1-1
v_gene: TRBV6-2/TRBV6-3
abundance: .
d_gene: TRBD1
len: 17
CDR3aa: CASSLRTGGSMNTEAFF
CDR3nt: TGTGCCAGCAGCCTAAGGACAGGGGGGTCCATGAACACTGAAGCTTTCTTT

j_gene: TRBJ1-2
v_gene: TRBV12-3/TRBV12-4
abundance: .
d_gene: .
len: 13
CDR3aa: CASSSLTNYGYTF
CDR3nt: TGTGCCAGCAGTTCGTTGACGAACTATGGCTACACCTTC

j_gene: TRBJ1-1
v_gene: TRBV2
abundance: .
d_gene: .
len: 11
CDR3aa: CASSQGPEAFF
CDR3nt: TGTGCCAGCAGTCAGGGCCCTGAAGCTTTCTTT

j_gene: TRBJ1-1
v_gene: TRBV21-1
abundance: .
d_gene: .
len: 12
CDR3aa: CASSNRNTEAFF
CDR3nt: TGTGCCAGCAGCAATAGGAACACTGAAGCTTTCTTT

j_gene: TRBJ2-1
v_gene: TRBV4-2
abundance: .
d_gene: TRBD2
len: 17
CDR3aa: CASSQESGTSGRDEQFF
CDR3nt: TGTGCCAGCAGCCAAGAATCAGGGACTAGCGGGAGGGATGAGCAGTTCTTC

j_gene: TRBJ2-4
v_gene: TRBV6-5
abundance: .
d_gene: TRBD2
len: 15
CDR3aa: CASSYSAGGFNIQYF
CDR3nt: TGTGCCAGCAGTTACTCAGCGGGAGGATTTAACATTCAGTACTTC

j_gene: TRBJ1-5
v_gene: TRBV19
abundance: .
d_gene: TRBD1
len: 15
CDR3aa: CASSNGQGSNQPQHF
CDR3nt: TGTGCCAGTAGTAACGGACAGGGAAGCAATCAGCCCCAGCATTTT

j_gene: TRBJ1-3
v_gene: TRBV15
abundance: .
d_gene: .
len: 16
CDR3aa: CATSREPGISGNTIYF
CDR3nt: TGTGCCACCAGCAGAGAGCCAGGGATCTCTGGAAACACCATATATTTT

j_gene: TRBJ2-3
v_gene: TRBV27
abundance: .
d_gene: TRBD2
len: 16
CDR3aa: CASTFLAGGPRDTQYF
CDR3nt: TGTGCCAGCACCTTCCTAGCGGGAGGGCCGAGGGATACGCAGTATTTT

j_gene: TRBJ2-3
v_gene: TRBV7-2
abundance: .
d_gene: .
len: 15
CDR3aa: CASSLAGLSTDTQYF
CDR3nt: TGTGCCAGCAGCTTAGCGGGGCTAAGCACAGATACGCAGTATTTT

j_gene: TRBJ2-7
v_gene: TRBV15
abundance: .
d_gene: .
len: 14
CDR3aa: CATSRGGDFYEQYF
CDR3nt: TGTGCCACCAGCAGAGGGGGTGACTTTTACGAGCAGTACTTC

j_gene: TRBJ1-1
v_gene: TRBV13
abundance: once
d_gene: .
len: 14
CDR3aa: CASSGGRLNTEAFF
CDR3nt: TGTGCCAGCAGCGGTGGACGTTTGAACACTGAAGCTTTCTTT

j_gene: TRBJ1-3
v_gene: TRBV7-8
abundance: .
d_gene: .
len: 14
CDR3aa: CASSPWTARNTIYF
CDR3nt: TGTGCCAGCAGCCCGTGGACAGCCAGAAACACCATATATTTT

j_gene: TRBJ1-6
v_gene: TRBV10-1
abundance: .
d_gene: .
len: 13
CDR3aa: CATSEDGPSPLHF
CDR3nt: TGCGCCACCTCCGAGGACGGGCCTTCACCCCTCCACTTT

j_gene: TRBJ2-1
v_gene: TRBV7-8
abundance: .
d_gene: .
len: 15
CDR3aa: CASSLEAPHYNEQFF
CDR3nt: TGTGCCAGCAGCTTAGAAGCCCCCCATTACAATGAGCAGTTCTTC

j_gene: TRBJ1-1
v_gene: TRBV18
abundance: .
d_gene: TRBD1
len: 15
CDR3aa: CASSRDSRTNTEAFF
CDR3nt: TGTGCCAGCTCACGGGACAGCCGAACGAACACTGAAGCTTTCTTT

j_gene: TRBJ2-1
v_gene: TRBV18
abundance: .
d_gene: .
len: 11
CDR3aa: CASSPRDEQFF
CDR3nt: TGTGCCAGCTCACCAAGGGATGAGCAGTTCTTC

j_gene: TRBJ1-1
v_gene: TRBV7-9
abundance: .
d_gene: .
len: 14
CDR3aa: CASSDGQNSFEAFF
CDR3nt: TGTGCCAGCAGCGACGGGCAGAACTCTTTTGAAGCTTTCTTT

j_gene: TRBJ1-2
v_gene: TRBV27
abundance: .
d_gene: TRBD1
len: 15
CDR3aa: CASSLYGDRRYGYTF
CDR3nt: TGTGCCAGCAGTTTATACGGGGACAGACGCTATGGCTACACCTTC

j_gene: TRBJ2-4
v_gene: TRBV19
abundance: .
d_gene: .
len: 19
CDR3aa: CASSLTSGTPSGAKNIQYF
CDR3nt: TGTGCCAGTAGTCTTACCTCCGGGACCCCTTCGGGAGCCAAAAACATTCAGTACTTC

j_gene: TRBJ1-6
v_gene: TRBV7-9
abundance: .
d_gene: .
len: 16
CDR3aa: CASSLLPSSYNSPLHF
CDR3nt: TGTGCCAGCAGCTTATTACCCAGCTCCTATAATTCACCCCTCCACTTT

j_gene: TRBJ2-3
v_gene: TRBV5-1
abundance: .
d_gene: .
len: 15
CDR3aa: CASSFGRANSDTQYF
CDR3nt: TGCGCCAGCAGCTTTGGCAGGGCGAACTCAGATACGCAGTATTTT

j_gene: TRBJ1-6
v_gene: TRBV7-8
abundance: .
d_gene: .
len: 16
CDR3aa: CASSLEGRNNNSPLHF
CDR3nt: TGTGCCAGCAGCTTAGAGGGACGGAACAATAATTCACCCCTCCACTTT

j_gene: TRBJ2-4
v_gene: TRBV7-2
abundance: .
d_gene: TRBD2
len: 17
CDR3aa: CASSRRASGSKANIQYF
CDR3nt: TGTGCCAGCAGCCGCAGGGCTAGCGGGAGTAAAGCAAACATTCAGTACTTC

j_gene: TRBJ1-2
v_gene: TRBV6-5
abundance: .
d_gene: TRBD1
len: 13
CDR3aa: CASREGALGGYTF
CDR3nt: TGTGCCAGCAGGGAGGGGGCGCTTGGGGGCTACACCTTC

j_gene: TRBJ1-1
v_gene: TRBV29-1
abundance: .
d_gene: TRBD1
len: 13
CDR3aa: CSVMTGTVNEAFF
CDR3nt: TGCAGCGTCATGACCGGGACAGTGAATGAAGCTTTCTTT

j_gene: TRBJ1-1
v_gene: TRBV10-2
abundance: once
d_gene: .
len: 15
CDR3aa: CASSESRYGDTEAFF
CDR3nt: TGCGCCAGCAGTGAGTCTCGGTACGGGGACACTGAAGCTTTCTTT

j_gene: TRBJ2-1
v_gene: TRBV19
abundance: .
d_gene: .
len: 12
CDR3aa: CASSSRQGEQFF
CDR3nt: TGTGCCAGTAGTTCACGGCAGGGTGAGCAGTTCTTC

j_gene: TRBJ2-7
v_gene: TRBV4-3
abundance: .
d_gene: TRBD2
len: 16
CDR3aa: CASSQQTSGRPSEQYF
CDR3nt: TGCGCCAGCAGCCAACAGACTAGCGGGAGACCGAGCGAGCAGTACTTC